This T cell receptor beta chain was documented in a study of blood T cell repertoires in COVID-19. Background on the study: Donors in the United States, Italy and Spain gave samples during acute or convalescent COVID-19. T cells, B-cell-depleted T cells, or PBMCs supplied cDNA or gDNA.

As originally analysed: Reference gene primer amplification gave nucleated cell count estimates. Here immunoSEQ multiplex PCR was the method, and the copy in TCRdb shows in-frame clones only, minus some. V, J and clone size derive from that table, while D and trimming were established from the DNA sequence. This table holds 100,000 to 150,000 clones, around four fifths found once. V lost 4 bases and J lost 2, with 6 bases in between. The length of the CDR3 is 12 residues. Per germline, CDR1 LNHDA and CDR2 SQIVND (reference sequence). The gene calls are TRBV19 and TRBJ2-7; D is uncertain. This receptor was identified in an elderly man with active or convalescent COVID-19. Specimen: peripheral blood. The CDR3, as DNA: TGTGCCAGTAGTAGAGACGCCTACGAGCAGTACTTC. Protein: CASSRDAYEQYF.